This TCR beta chain emerged from a study of CD8 T cells in ankylosing spondylitis. With molecular barcodes, quantitative 5'-RACE was used to make the TCR beta libraries. TCRdb reanalysed the 5' RACE reads using MiXCR and keeps one entry per CDR3 protein. This sample has 350,000 or so distinct CDR3 sequences, with around 15% found just once. The CDR3 runs to 14 residues. Trimming pared 6 bases from V and 6 bases from J, leaving 18 bases between. Findings and caveats of the study: Seemingly distinctive of ankylosing spondylitis blood was a TCR beta motif formed by eight highly homologous variants.

Points on this clonotype: The antigen is undetermined.

The receptor was derived from a male donor with ankylosing spondylitis or in good health (not recorded which). Sample: blood, either unsorted or a sorted T cell fraction (not recorded which). The rearrangement uses TRBV12-3 or TRBV12-4 and TRBJ2-7, with D possibly being TRBD1 (6 bases). The DNA of the CDR3 is TGTGCCAGCAGCAAGATGACAGGACCCTCCGAGCAGTACTTC. Protein product: CASSKMTGPSEQYF.